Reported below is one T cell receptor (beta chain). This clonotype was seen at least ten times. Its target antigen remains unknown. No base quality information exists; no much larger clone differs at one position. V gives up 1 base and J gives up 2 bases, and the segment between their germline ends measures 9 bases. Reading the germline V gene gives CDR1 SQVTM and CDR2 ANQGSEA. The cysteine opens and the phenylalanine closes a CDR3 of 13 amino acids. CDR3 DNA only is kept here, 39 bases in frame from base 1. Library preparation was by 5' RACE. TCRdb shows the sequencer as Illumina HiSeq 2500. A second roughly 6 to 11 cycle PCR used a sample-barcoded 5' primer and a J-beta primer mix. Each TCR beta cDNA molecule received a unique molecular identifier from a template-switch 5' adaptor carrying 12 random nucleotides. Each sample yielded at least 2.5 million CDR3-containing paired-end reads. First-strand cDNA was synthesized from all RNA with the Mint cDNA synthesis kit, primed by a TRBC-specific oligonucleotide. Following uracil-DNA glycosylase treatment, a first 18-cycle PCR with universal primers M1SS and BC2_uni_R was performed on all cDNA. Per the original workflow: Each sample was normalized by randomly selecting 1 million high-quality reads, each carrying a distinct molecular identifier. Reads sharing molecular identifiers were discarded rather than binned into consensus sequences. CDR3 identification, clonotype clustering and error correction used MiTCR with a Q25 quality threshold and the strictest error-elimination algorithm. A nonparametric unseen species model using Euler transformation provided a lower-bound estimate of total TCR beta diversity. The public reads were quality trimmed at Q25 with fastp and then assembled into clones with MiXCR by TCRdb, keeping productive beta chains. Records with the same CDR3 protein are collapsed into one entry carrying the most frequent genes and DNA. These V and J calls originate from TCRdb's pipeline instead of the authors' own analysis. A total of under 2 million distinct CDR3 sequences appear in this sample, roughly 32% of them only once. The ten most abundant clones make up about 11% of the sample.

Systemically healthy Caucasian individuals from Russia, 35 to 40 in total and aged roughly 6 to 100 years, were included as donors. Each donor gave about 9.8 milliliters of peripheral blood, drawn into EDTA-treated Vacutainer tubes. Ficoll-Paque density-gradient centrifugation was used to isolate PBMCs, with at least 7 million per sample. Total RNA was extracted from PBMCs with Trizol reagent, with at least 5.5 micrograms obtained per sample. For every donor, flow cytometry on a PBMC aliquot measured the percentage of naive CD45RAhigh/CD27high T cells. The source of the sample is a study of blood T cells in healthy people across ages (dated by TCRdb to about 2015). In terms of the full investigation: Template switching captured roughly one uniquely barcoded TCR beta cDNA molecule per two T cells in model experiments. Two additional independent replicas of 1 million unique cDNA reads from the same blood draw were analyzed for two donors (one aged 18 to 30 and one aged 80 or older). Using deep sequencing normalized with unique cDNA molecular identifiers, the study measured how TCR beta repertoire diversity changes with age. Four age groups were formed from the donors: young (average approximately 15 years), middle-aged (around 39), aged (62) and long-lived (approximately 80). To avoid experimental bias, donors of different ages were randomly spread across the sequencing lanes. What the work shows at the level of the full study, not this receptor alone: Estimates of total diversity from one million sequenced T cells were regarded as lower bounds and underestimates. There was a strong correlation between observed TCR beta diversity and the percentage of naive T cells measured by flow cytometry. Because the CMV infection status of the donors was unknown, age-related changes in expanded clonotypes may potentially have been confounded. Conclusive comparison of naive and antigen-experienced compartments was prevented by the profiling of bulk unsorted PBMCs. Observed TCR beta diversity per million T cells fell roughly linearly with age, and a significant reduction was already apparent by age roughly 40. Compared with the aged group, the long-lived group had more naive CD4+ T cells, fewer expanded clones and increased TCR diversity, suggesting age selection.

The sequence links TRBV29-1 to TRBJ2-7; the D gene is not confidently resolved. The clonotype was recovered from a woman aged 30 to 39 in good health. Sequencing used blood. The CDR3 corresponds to CSVEGPSPYEQYF. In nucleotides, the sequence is TGCAGCGTTGAAGGGCCTTCTCCCTACGAGCAGTACTTC.